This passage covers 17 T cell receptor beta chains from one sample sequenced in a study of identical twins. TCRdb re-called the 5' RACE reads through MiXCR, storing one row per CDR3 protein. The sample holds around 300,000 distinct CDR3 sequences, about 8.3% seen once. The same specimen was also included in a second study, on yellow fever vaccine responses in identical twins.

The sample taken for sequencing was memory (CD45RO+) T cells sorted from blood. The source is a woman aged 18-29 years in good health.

The CDR3 sequence: CASSPGTSIGEQFF. DNA for the CDR3: TGTGCCAGCTCCCCCGGGACTAGCATAGGTGAGCAGTTCTTC. The V gene is TRBV18, the J gene TRBJ2-1; 9 positions agree with TRBD2. The V and J ends lost 6 bases and 9 bases, in that order; junction bases with no gene match: 9. CDR1 KGHSH and CDR2 LQKENI come from the germline V gene. CDR3 size: 14 residues.

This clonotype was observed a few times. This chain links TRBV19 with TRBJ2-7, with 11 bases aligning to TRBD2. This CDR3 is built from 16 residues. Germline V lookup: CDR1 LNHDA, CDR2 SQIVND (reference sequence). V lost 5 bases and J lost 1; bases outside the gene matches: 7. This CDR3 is CASSYSGRADSYEQYF. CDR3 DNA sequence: TGTGCCAGTAGTTATAGCGGGAGGGCCGATTCCTACGAGCAGTACTTC.

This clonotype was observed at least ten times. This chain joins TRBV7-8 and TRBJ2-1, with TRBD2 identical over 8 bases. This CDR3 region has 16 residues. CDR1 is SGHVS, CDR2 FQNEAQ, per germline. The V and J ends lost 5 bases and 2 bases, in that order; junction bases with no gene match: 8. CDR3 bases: TGTGCCAGCAGCCCTTCTAGCGGGTGGACCTACAATGAGCAGTTCTTC. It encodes CASSPSSGWTYNEQFF. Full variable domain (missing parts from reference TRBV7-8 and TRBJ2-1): GAGVSQSPRYKVAKRGQDVALRCDPISGHVSLFWYQQALGQGPEFLTYFQNEAQLDKSGLPSDRFFAERPEGSVSTLKIQRTQQEDSAVYLCASSPSSGWTYNEQFFGPGTRLTVL.

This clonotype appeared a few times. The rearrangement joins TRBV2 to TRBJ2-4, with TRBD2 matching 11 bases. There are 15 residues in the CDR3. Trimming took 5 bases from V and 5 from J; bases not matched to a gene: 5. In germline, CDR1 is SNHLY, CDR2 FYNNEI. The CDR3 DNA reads TGTGCCAGCAGTCTTAGCGGGGGGGGCCAAAACATTCAGTACTTC. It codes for CASSLSGGGQNIQYF. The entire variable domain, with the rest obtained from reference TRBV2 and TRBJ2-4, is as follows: EPEVTQTPSHQVTQMGQEVILRCVPISNHLYFYWYRQILGQKVEFLVSFYNNEISEKSEIFDDQFSVERPDGSNFTLKIRSTKLEDSAMYFCASSLSGGGQNIQYFGAGTRLSVL.

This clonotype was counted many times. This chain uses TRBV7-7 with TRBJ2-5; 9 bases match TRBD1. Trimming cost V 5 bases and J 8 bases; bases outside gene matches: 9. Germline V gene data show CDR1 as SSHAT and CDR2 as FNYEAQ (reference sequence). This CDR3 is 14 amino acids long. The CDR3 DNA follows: TGTGCCAGCAGCAATGACAGGGGGGAAGGAACCCAGTACTTC. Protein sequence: CASSNDRGEGTQYF.

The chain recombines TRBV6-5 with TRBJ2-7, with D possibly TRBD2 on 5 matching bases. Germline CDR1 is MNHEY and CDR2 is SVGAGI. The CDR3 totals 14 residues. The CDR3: CASSSRGSVSLLVV. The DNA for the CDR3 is TGTGCCAGCAGTTCCCGGGGTAGCGTCAGCCTCTTAGTCGTC.

This chain's CDR3 is CATSDFRLGEGLLYNEQFF. CDR3 in DNA: TGTGCCACCAGTGATTTTCGATTGGGAGAGGGATTACTATACAATGAGCAGTTCTTC. The V call is TRBV24-1, the J call TRBJ2-1; D possibly corresponds to TRBD2 (5 bases). The length of the CDR3 is 19 residues. The germline CDR1 and CDR2 sequences are KGHDR and SFDVKD. Trimming pared 1 base from V and 4 bases from J, leaving 22 bases between.

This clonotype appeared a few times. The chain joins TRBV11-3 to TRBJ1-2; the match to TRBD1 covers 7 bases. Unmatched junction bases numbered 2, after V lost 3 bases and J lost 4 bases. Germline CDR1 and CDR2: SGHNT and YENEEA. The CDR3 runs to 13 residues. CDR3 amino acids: CASSFGDSYGYTF. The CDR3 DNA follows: TGTGCCAGCAGCTTTGGGGACAGCTATGGCTACACCTTC.

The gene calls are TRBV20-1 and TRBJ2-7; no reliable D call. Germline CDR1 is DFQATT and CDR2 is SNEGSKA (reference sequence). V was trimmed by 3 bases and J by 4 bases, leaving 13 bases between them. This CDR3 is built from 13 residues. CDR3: CSARIMHLYEQYF. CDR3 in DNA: TGCAGTGCTAGGATAATGCATCTGTACGAGCAGTACTTC.

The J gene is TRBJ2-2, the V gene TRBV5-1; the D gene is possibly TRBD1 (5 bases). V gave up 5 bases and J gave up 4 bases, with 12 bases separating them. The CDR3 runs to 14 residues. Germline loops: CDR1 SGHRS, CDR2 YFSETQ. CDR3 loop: CASRSSGATGELFF. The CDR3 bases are TGCGCCAGCAGGTCCTCTGGGGCCACCGGGGAGCTGTTTTTT.

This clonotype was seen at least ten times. CDR3 nucleotide sequence: TGTGCCAGCAGTTTAGGACAGGCGGGCCACAATGAGCAGTTCTTC. It codes for CASSLGQAGHNEQFF. V and J are TRBV12-3 or TRBV12-4 and TRBJ2-1; weak D call: TRBD1 (6 bases). The CDR3 totals 15 residues. Between the trimmed V and J ends, which lost 1 base and 5 bases, there was a span of 12 bases.

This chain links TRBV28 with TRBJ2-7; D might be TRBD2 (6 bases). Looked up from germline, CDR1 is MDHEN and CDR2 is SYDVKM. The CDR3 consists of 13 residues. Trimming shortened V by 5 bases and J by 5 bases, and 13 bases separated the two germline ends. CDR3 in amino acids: CASSLWGEDEQYF. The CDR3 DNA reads TGTGCCAGCAGTCTCTGGGGGGAAGACGAGCAGTACTTC.

DNA of the CDR3: TGTGCCAGCAGTCCCGGGACAGCGAATTCACCCCTCCACTTT. As protein: CASSPGTANSPLHF. The chain recombines TRBV3-1 with TRBJ1-6; 7 nucleotides match TRBD1. The trim removed 6 bases at V and 7 bases at J, leaving 6 bases unmatched. Germline V CDR1 and CDR2: LGHDT, YNNKEL (reference sequence). This CDR3 is 14 amino acids long.

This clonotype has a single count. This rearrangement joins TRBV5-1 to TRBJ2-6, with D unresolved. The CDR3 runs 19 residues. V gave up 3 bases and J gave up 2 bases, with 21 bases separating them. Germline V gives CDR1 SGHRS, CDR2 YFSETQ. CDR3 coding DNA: TGCGCCAGCAGCTCCGACCCTCTTGTTGGGTCCGCTGGGGCCAACGTCCTGACTTTC. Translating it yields CASSSDPLVGSAGANVLTF.

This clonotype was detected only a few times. CDR3 amino acids: CASSFGSSSYNSPLHF. CDR3 in DNA: TGCGCCAGCAGCTTTGGTTCAAGCTCCTATAATTCACCCCTCCACTTT. The chain carries TRBV5-1 and TRBJ1-6; D not resolved. Germline V gene lookup returns CDR1 SGHRS and CDR2 YFSETQ. Trimming took off 2 bases at V and 0 bases at J, with 9 bases between the two ends. This CDR3 has 16 residues. The entire variable domain, with the rest obtained from reference TRBV5-1 and TRBJ1-6, is as follows: KAGVTQTPRYLIKTRGQQVTLSCSPISGHRSVSWYQQTPGQGLQFLFEYFSETQRNKGNFPGRFSGRQFSNSRSEMNVSTLELGDSALYLCASSFGSSSYNSPLHFGNGTRLTVT.

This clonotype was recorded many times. The CDR3 is CASSQDLRNTIYF. CDR3 DNA: TGCGCCAGCAGCCAAGATCTGCGAAACACCATATATTTT. V and J are TRBV4-1 and TRBJ1-3; the D is unclear. Trimming removed 0 bases from V and 5 bases from J, with 5 bases in between. Germline V gives CDR1 MGHRA, CDR2 YSYEKL. CDR3 length: 13 residues.

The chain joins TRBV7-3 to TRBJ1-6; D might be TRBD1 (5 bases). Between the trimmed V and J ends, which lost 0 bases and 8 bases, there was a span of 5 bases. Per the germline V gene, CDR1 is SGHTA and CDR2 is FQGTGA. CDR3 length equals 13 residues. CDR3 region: CASSLTGDSPLHF. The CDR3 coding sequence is TGTGCCAGCAGCTTAACGGGGGATTCACCCCTCCACTTT.